This TCR beta chain came from a study of early T cells in non-severe SARS-CoV-2 infection. There are many counts of this clonotype. TCRdb re-called the 5' RACE reads through MiXCR, storing one row per CDR3 protein. The table shows about 67,000 distinct CDR3 sequences, with roughly 10% occurring only once. Trimming stripped 0 bases from V and 2 bases from J, with 11 bases between. The germline CDR1 and CDR2 sequences are SGDLS and YYNGEE. The CDR3 has 15 residues. Sequencing was performed on whole blood. The receptor's source is an adult who was a healthcare worker with PCR-confirmed SARS-CoV-2 infection or an uninfected control (not recorded which). This chain connects TRBV9 to TRBJ2-5, with D maybe TRBD1 (6 bases). CDR3 sequence: CASSVGTVRQETQYF. CDR3 nucleotides: TGTGCCAGCAGCGTAGGGACAGTCAGGCAAGAGACCCAGTACTTC. Full variable domain (missing parts from reference TRBV9 and TRBJ2-5): DSGVTQTPKHLITATGQRVTLRCSPRSGDLSVYWYQQSLDQGLQFLIQYYNGEERAKGNILERFSAQQFPDLHSELNLSSLELGDSALYFCASSVGTVRQETQYFGPGTRLLVL.